A selection of T cell receptor beta chains follows, all from one sample in a study of T cell responses to AZD1222 COVID-19 vaccine. Clones were read by immunoSEQ multiplex PCR, and TCRdb kept only the in-frame ones, dropping some. The sample has roughly 170,000 clones, around 88% seen once; the top ten hold approximately 0.49%. Sequences were derived from peripheral blood, sampled on day 0 of AZD1222 vaccination. The receptors come from an adult in good health. The CDR3 runs from the conserved cysteine through the conserved F or W. The D gene is left open where the match is weak. Part of the rows lack a size; the others show once, few, many or a class for expanded clones.

j_call: TRBJ2-2; cdr3_length: 15; v_call: TRBV29-1; d_call: .; clone_size: .; cdr3_aa: CSVYGPDVNTGELFF; cdr3_nt: TGCAGCGTTTATGGTCCAGACGTGAACACCGGGGAGCTGTTTTTT
j_call: TRBJ2-7; cdr3_length: 18; v_call: TRBV27; d_call: TRBD2; clone_size: .; cdr3_aa: CASSSLGGGRTQGDEQYF; cdr3_nt: TGTGCCAGCAGCTCGCTTGGGGGCGGGAGGACCCAGGGAGACGAGCAGTACTTC
j_call: TRBJ1-1; cdr3_length: 14; v_call: TRBV4-2; d_call: .; clone_size: .; cdr3_aa: CASSQEGGNTEAFF; cdr3_nt: TGTGCCAGCAGCCAAGAGGGCGGGAACACTGAAGCTTTCTTT
j_call: TRBJ1-5; cdr3_length: 18; v_call: TRBV29-1; d_call: TRBD1; clone_size: .; cdr3_aa: CSVEDPGQGEISNQPQHF; cdr3_nt: TGCAGCGTTGAAGATCCGGGACAGGGGGAAATCAGCAATCAGCCCCAGCATTTT
j_call: TRBJ1-5; cdr3_length: 15; v_call: TRBV28; d_call: .; clone_size: .; cdr3_aa: CASSFDGFQYQPQHF; cdr3_nt: TGTGCCAGCAGTTTTGACGGTTTCCAGTATCAGCCCCAGCATTTT
j_call: TRBJ2-7; cdr3_length: 16; v_call: TRBV11-2; d_call: TRBD2; clone_size: .; cdr3_aa: CASSLVGAGGTYEQYF; cdr3_nt: TGTGCCAGCAGCTTAGTCGGAGCGGGAGGGACCTACGAGCAGTACTTC
j_call: TRBJ2-7; cdr3_length: 15; v_call: TRBV7-2; d_call: .; clone_size: .; cdr3_aa: CASSLEDWDSYEQYF; cdr3_nt: TGTGCCAGCAGCTTAGAGGACTGGGACTCCTACGAGCAGTACTTC
j_call: TRBJ1-5; cdr3_length: 15; v_call: TRBV19; d_call: .; clone_size: .; cdr3_aa: CASSIGEGYNQPQHF; cdr3_nt: TGTGCCAGTAGTATAGGGGAGGGATACAATCAGCCCCAGCATTTT
j_call: TRBJ1-5; cdr3_length: 15; v_call: TRBV6-5; d_call: .; clone_size: .; cdr3_aa: CASSYSQTSNQPQHF; cdr3_nt: TGTGCCAGCAGTTACAGCCAGACCAGCAATCAGCCCCAGCATTTT
j_call: TRBJ2-3; cdr3_length: 13; v_call: TRBV3-1/TRBV3-2; d_call: .; clone_size: .; cdr3_aa: CASSRPPPDTQYF; cdr3_nt: TGTGCCAGCAGCCGCCCTCCGCCAGATACGCAGTATTTT
j_call: TRBJ2-2; cdr3_length: 15; v_call: TRBV19; d_call: .; clone_size: .; cdr3_aa: CASSIGAGYTGELFF; cdr3_nt: TGTGCCAGTAGTATAGGGGCAGGGTACACCGGGGAGCTGTTTTTT
j_call: TRBJ1-5; cdr3_length: 14; v_call: TRBV19; d_call: TRBD1; clone_size: few; cdr3_aa: CASSIGGGGRAQHF; cdr3_nt: TGTGCCAGTAGTATAGGGGGAGGGGGCAGGGCCCAGCATTTT
j_call: TRBJ2-5; cdr3_length: 17; v_call: TRBV18; d_call: TRBD2; clone_size: .; cdr3_aa: CASSHKLAVLYQETQYF; cdr3_nt: TGTGCCAGCTCCCACAAACTAGCGGTCTTGTACCAAGAGACCCAGTACTTC
j_call: TRBJ1-2; cdr3_length: 13; v_call: TRBV27; d_call: .; clone_size: .; cdr3_aa: CASSPDSDYGYTF; cdr3_nt: TGTGCCAGCAGCCCAGACTCGGACTATGGCTACACCTTC
j_call: TRBJ1-2; cdr3_length: 12; v_call: TRBV3-1/TRBV3-2; d_call: TRBD1; clone_size: .; cdr3_aa: CASSQGQGGYTF; cdr3_nt: TGTGCCAGCAGCCAAGGACAGGGTGGCTACACCTTC
j_call: TRBJ1-1; cdr3_length: 14; v_call: TRBV3-1/TRBV3-2; d_call: TRBD1; clone_size: .; cdr3_aa: CASSRTGQDTEAFF; cdr3_nt: TGTGCCAGCAGCCGGACAGGGCAAGACACTGAAGCTTTCTTT
j_call: TRBJ1-4; cdr3_length: 13; v_call: TRBV6-5; d_call: .; clone_size: once; cdr3_aa: CASHRQDPVQLFF; cdr3_nt: TGTGCCAGCCACAGACAGGACCCAGTACAACTGTTTTTT
j_call: TRBJ2-2; cdr3_length: 13; v_call: TRBV11-1; d_call: .; clone_size: .; cdr3_aa: CASSLKETGELFF; cdr3_nt: TGTGCCAGCAGCTTAAAGGAGACCGGGGAGCTGTTTTTT
j_call: TRBJ2-1; cdr3_length: 14; v_call: TRBV10-3; d_call: TRBD1; clone_size: .; cdr3_aa: CAISTGTGNNEQFF; cdr3_nt: TGTGCCATCAGCACCGGGACAGGGAACAATGAGCAGTTCTTC
j_call: TRBJ2-3; cdr3_length: 17; v_call: TRBV5-1; d_call: TRBD2; clone_size: .; cdr3_aa: CASSFQIRTSDTDTQYF; cdr3_nt: TGCGCCAGCAGCTTTCAAATCAGGACTAGCGACACAGATACGCAGTATTTT
j_call: TRBJ2-5; cdr3_length: 16; v_call: TRBV9; d_call: .; clone_size: .; cdr3_aa: CASSGQTNLVQETQYF; cdr3_nt: TGTGCCAGCAGCGGACAGACAAACTTAGTGCAAGAGACCCAGTACTTC
j_call: TRBJ1-1; cdr3_length: 12; v_call: TRBV30; d_call: .; clone_size: .; cdr3_aa: CAWRPQFTEAFF; cdr3_nt: TGTGCCTGGAGGCCCCAGTTCACTGAAGCTTTCTTT
j_call: TRBJ1-1; cdr3_length: 14; v_call: TRBV19; d_call: TRBD1; clone_size: once; cdr3_aa: CASIDRVAYTEAFF; cdr3_nt: TGTGCCAGTATCGACAGGGTCGCGTACACTGAAGCTTTCTTT
j_call: TRBJ1-5; cdr3_length: 13; v_call: TRBV28; d_call: .; clone_size: .; cdr3_aa: CASSEQGPQPQHF; cdr3_nt: TGTGCCAGCAGCGAACAGGGTCCTCAGCCCCAGCATTTT
j_call: TRBJ1-1; cdr3_length: 13; v_call: TRBV10-3; d_call: .; clone_size: once; cdr3_aa: CAISAGERTEAFF; cdr3_nt: TGTGCCATCAGTGCAGGGGAGCGAACTGAAGCTTTCTTT
j_call: TRBJ2-1; cdr3_length: 15; v_call: TRBV10-1; d_call: TRBD2; clone_size: .; cdr3_aa: CASSERAGGFAEQFF; cdr3_nt: TGCGCCAGCAGTGAGCGGGCGGGAGGGTTTGCTGAGCAGTTCTTC
j_call: TRBJ2-7; cdr3_length: 10; v_call: TRBV6-5; d_call: .; clone_size: once; cdr3_aa: CASRDYEQYF; cdr3_nt: TGTGCCAGCAGGGACTACGAGCAGTACTTC
j_call: TRBJ1-2; cdr3_length: 15; v_call: TRBV28; d_call: TRBD1; clone_size: .; cdr3_aa: CATDRGPLSNYGYTF; cdr3_nt: TGTGCCACGGACAGGGGTCCCCTTTCTAACTATGGCTACACCTTC
j_call: TRBJ1-4; cdr3_length: 12; v_call: TRBV11-2; d_call: .; clone_size: .; cdr3_aa: CASSWINEKLFF; cdr3_nt: TGTGCCAGCAGCTGGATTAATGAAAAACTGTTTTTT
j_call: TRBJ1-2; cdr3_length: 13; v_call: TRBV30; d_call: TRBD1; clone_size: .; cdr3_aa: CAWSPGQGSGYTF; cdr3_nt: TGTGCCTGGAGTCCCGGACAGGGGAGCGGCTACACCTTC
j_call: TRBJ1-2; cdr3_length: 15; v_call: TRBV28; d_call: .; clone_size: .; cdr3_aa: CASSWEVNLPNGYTF; cdr3_nt: TGTGCCAGCAGTTGGGAAGTCAATCTACCCAATGGCTACACCTTC
j_call: TRBJ1-6; cdr3_length: 14; v_call: TRBV30; d_call: TRBD1; clone_size: .; cdr3_aa: CAWSEGQWNSPLHF; cdr3_nt: TGTGCCTGGAGTGAGGGACAGTGGAATTCACCCCTCCACTTT
j_call: TRBJ1-1; cdr3_length: 15; v_call: TRBV19; d_call: .; clone_size: few; cdr3_aa: CASSNYRERNTEAFF; cdr3_nt: TGTGCCAGTAGTAACTACAGGGAAAGGAACACTGAAGCTTTCTTT
j_call: TRBJ2-7; cdr3_length: 12; v_call: TRBV18; d_call: .; clone_size: .; cdr3_aa: CASSPSLDEQYF; cdr3_nt: TGTGCCAGCTCACCTTCGTTGGACGAGCAGTACTTC
j_call: TRBJ1-2; cdr3_length: 16; v_call: TRBV6-5; d_call: TRBD1; clone_size: .; cdr3_aa: CASSFAGTGVRGGYTF; cdr3_nt: TGTGCCAGCAGTTTCGCCGGGACAGGGGTCAGAGGGGGCTACACCTTC
j_call: TRBJ2-7; cdr3_length: 13; v_call: TRBV18; d_call: .; clone_size: .; cdr3_aa: CASSPRRPYEQYF; cdr3_nt: TGTGCCAGCTCACCAAGGCGGCCCTACGAGCAGTACTTC
j_call: TRBJ1-1; cdr3_length: 14; v_call: TRBV28; d_call: .; clone_size: .; cdr3_aa: CANPRPLLNTEAFF; cdr3_nt: TGTGCCAATCCACGGCCTCTTTTGAACACTGAAGCTTTCTTT
j_call: TRBJ1-1; cdr3_length: 17; v_call: TRBV11-3; d_call: TRBD1; clone_size: .; cdr3_aa: CASSPGTGRMENTEAFF; cdr3_nt: TGTGCCAGCAGCCCAGGGACAGGGCGAATGGAAAACACTGAAGCTTTCTTT
j_call: TRBJ2-5; cdr3_length: 13; v_call: TRBV6-5; d_call: .; clone_size: .; cdr3_aa: CASRLTSSETQYF; cdr3_nt: TGTGCCAGCAGGCTCACGAGCTCCGAGACCCAGTACTTC
j_call: TRBJ1-1; cdr3_length: 13; v_call: TRBV2; d_call: .; clone_size: .; cdr3_aa: CARARQQNTEAFF; cdr3_nt: TGTGCCAGGGCCCGACAGCAGAACACTGAAGCTTTCTTT
j_call: TRBJ1-1; cdr3_length: 12; v_call: TRBV12-5; d_call: .; clone_size: .; cdr3_aa: CASGKEGYEAFF; cdr3_nt: TGTGCTAGTGGGAAGGAAGGATATGAAGCTTTCTTT
j_call: TRBJ2-5; cdr3_length: 15; v_call: TRBV5-1; d_call: .; clone_size: .; cdr3_aa: CASSFLDGGQETQYF; cdr3_nt: TGCGCCAGCAGCTTTTTGGATGGGGGACAAGAGACCCAGTACTTC
j_call: TRBJ2-5; cdr3_length: 16; v_call: TRBV3-1/TRBV3-2; d_call: TRBD2; clone_size: .; cdr3_aa: CASSQVGLAGEETQYF; cdr3_nt: TGTGCCAGCAGCCAAGTCGGGCTAGCGGGAGAAGAGACCCAGTACTTC
j_call: TRBJ1-5; cdr3_length: 16; v_call: TRBV4-2; d_call: TRBD1; clone_size: .; cdr3_aa: CASSPQTGSGNQPQHF; cdr3_nt: TGTGCCAGCAGCCCCCAGACAGGGTCGGGCAATCAGCCCCAGCATTTT
j_call: TRBJ1-5; cdr3_length: 16; v_call: TRBV10-3; d_call: .; clone_size: .; cdr3_aa: CAISETPTHSNQPQHF; cdr3_nt: TGTGCCATCAGTGAAACCCCCACCCATAGCAATCAGCCCCAGCATTTT
j_call: TRBJ1-1; cdr3_length: 16; v_call: TRBV10-3; d_call: TRBD1; clone_size: .; cdr3_aa: CAISQTDEGANTEAFF; cdr3_nt: TGTGCCATCAGTCAAACCGACGAGGGGGCTAACACTGAAGCTTTCTTT
j_call: TRBJ2-1; cdr3_length: 15; v_call: TRBV9; d_call: TRBD2; clone_size: once; cdr3_aa: CASSVDASGYNEQFF; cdr3_nt: TGTGCCAGCAGCGTAGATGCTAGCGGGTACAATGAGCAGTTCTTC
j_call: TRBJ1-1; cdr3_length: 14; v_call: TRBV30; d_call: .; clone_size: .; cdr3_aa: CAWSYGRLLAEAFF; cdr3_nt: TGTGCCTGGAGTTATGGCCGGTTACTGGCTGAAGCTTTCTTT
j_call: TRBJ2-7; cdr3_length: 14; v_call: TRBV4-1; d_call: .; clone_size: .; cdr3_aa: CASTPSPGAYEQYF; cdr3_nt: TGCGCCAGCACCCCATCTCCTGGTGCCTACGAGCAGTACTTC
j_call: TRBJ2-7; cdr3_length: 14; v_call: TRBV9; d_call: .; clone_size: .; cdr3_aa: CASSVGSQSYEQYF; cdr3_nt: TGTGCCAGCAGCGTAGGGTCGCAGAGCTACGAGCAGTACTTC
j_call: TRBJ1-1; cdr3_length: 13; v_call: TRBV4-2; d_call: .; clone_size: .; cdr3_aa: CASSQDRNTEAFF; cdr3_nt: TGTGCCAGCAGCCAAGACAGGAACACTGAAGCTTTCTTT
j_call: TRBJ1-4; cdr3_length: 15; v_call: TRBV15; d_call: .; clone_size: .; cdr3_aa: CATSRSTVLNEKLFF; cdr3_nt: TGTGCCACCAGCAGGTCGACTGTTTTAAATGAAAAACTGTTTTTT
j_call: TRBJ2-3; cdr3_length: 16; v_call: TRBV5-6; d_call: TRBD2; clone_size: .; cdr3_aa: CASSFDISGSTDTQYF; cdr3_nt: TGTGCCAGCAGCTTTGACATTAGCGGGAGCACAGATACGCAGTATTTT
j_call: TRBJ2-7; cdr3_length: 16; v_call: TRBV19; d_call: TRBD2; clone_size: .; cdr3_aa: CASRLARLAGFYEQYF; cdr3_nt: TGTGCCAGTAGATTGGCGAGACTAGCGGGATTCTACGAGCAGTACTTC
j_call: TRBJ2-5; cdr3_length: 14; v_call: TRBV29-1; d_call: .; clone_size: .; cdr3_aa: CSVETLGASETQYF; cdr3_nt: TGCAGCGTTGAAACGCTAGGCGCTTCGGAGACCCAGTACTTC
j_call: TRBJ1-5; cdr3_length: 16; v_call: TRBV5-6; d_call: .; clone_size: .; cdr3_aa: CASSLQGTPSNQPQHF; cdr3_nt: TGTGCCAGCAGCTTGCAGGGGACCCCTAGCAATCAGCCCCAGCATTTT